Shown below are 20 T cell receptor beta chains from a single sample sequenced in a study of CD8+ T cells in alopecia areata. As the sequencing template, cDNA was produced by extracting RNA and reverse transcribing it. The assay was immunoSEQ multiplex PCR, and TCRdb's table has in-frame clones only and misses some. The table lists 200,000 to 250,000 clones, approximately 70% of them singletons. Stated treatment: oral pan-JAK inhibitor, 5-10 mg twice daily. The sequencing used CD4+ T cells sorted from blood, collected around week 42, from a patient treated with tofacitinib. Receptors originate from a human donor with alopecia areata.

V is TRBV29-1 and J is TRBJ2-3, with TRBD2 matching 7 bases. Germline CDR1 and CDR2: SQVTM and ANQGSEA. Unmatched junction bases numbered 8, after V lost 3 bases and J lost 2 bases. This CDR3 is 15 amino acids long. The DNA for the CDR3 is TGCAGCGTTGAGTCCCTAGCGGACTTCACAGATACGCAGTATTTT. Its translation is CSVESLADFTDTQYF.

This clone came up a few times. The chain uses TRBV30 and TRBJ2-3; no definite D call. The germline V and J ends were trimmed by 0 bases and 3 bases, with 1 base remaining between them. The V gene's germline CDR1 is GTSNPN and CDR2 SVGIG (reference sequence). CDR3 length: 11 amino acids. CDR3 sequence reads: CAWSVTDTQYF. DNA of the CDR3: TGTGCCTGGAGTGTAACAGATACGCAGTATTTT.

This clone was counted a few times. This chain connects TRBV29-1 to TRBJ2-2, with TRBD1 identical over 8 bases. With 8 bases clipped from V and 1 base from J, the junction kept 9 bases outside the gene matches. The CDR3 covers 15 residues. Germline assignment: CDR1 SQVTM and CDR2 ANQGSEA. The CDR3 loop is CSSKTGTGNTGELFF. CDR3 nucleotide sequence: TGCAGCTCTAAGACCGGGACAGGGAACACCGGGGAGCTGTTTTTT.

The chain is built from TRBV4-3 and TRBJ2-2, with 7 nucleotides matching TRBD1. This CDR3 region has 15 residues. Germline trimming cut 4 bases from V and 0 bases from J; bases unmatched to any gene: 2. Germline CDR1 is LGHNA and CDR2 is YSLEER. The CDR3 region has the DNA TGCGCCAGCAGCCGGGACAGTGCGAACACCGGGGAGCTGTTTTTT. Protein: CASSRDSANTGELFF.

V is TRBV25-1 and J is TRBJ1-2, with D tentatively TRBD1 (6 bases). CDR1 and CDR2 from the germline V gene are MGHDK and SYGVNS. The CDR3 length is 14 residues. Trimming shortened V by 4 bases and J by 5 bases, and 14 bases separated the two germline ends. Here the CDR3 reads CASSALGGEYGYTF. The CDR3 nucleotides read TGTGCCAGCAGTGCTCTAGGGGGGGAATATGGCTACACCTTC.

The chain couples TRBV29-1 to TRBJ1-1, with 7 bases fitting TRBD1. The V gene end was trimmed by 7 bases and the J gene end by 0 bases; junction bases not matched to a gene: 8. This CDR3 contains 14 residues. Germline-derived CDR1 and CDR2 are SQVTM and ANQGSEA. This chain's CDR3 is CSAGDSALNTEAFF. CDR3 bases: TGCAGCGCAGGGGACAGCGCCTTGAACACTGAAGCTTTCTTT. Complete variable domain (other parts from reference TRBV29-1 and TRBJ1-1): SAVISQKPSRDICQRGTSLTIQCQVDSQVTMMFWYRQQPGQSLTLIATANQGSEATYESGFVIDKFPISRPNLTFSTLTVSNMSPEDSSIYLCSAGDSALNTEAFFGQGTRLTVV.

This clone was counted only a few times. The rearrangement joins TRBV29-1 to TRBJ2-2, with unresolved D. The CDR3 totals 11 residues. V was trimmed by 7 bases and J by 3 bases, leaving 6 bases between them. Germline lookup yields CDR1 SQVTM and CDR2 ANQGSEA. In DNA, the CDR3 is TGCAGCGCAGGTGACACCGGGGAGCTGTTTTTT. As protein: CSAGDTGELFF.

The chain combines TRBV5-1 with TRBJ2-3, with TRBD1 matching 7 bases. Germline lookup yields CDR1 SGHRS and CDR2 YFSETQ. V trimming: 4 bases; J trimming: 0 bases; junction bases outside the gene matches: 5. This CDR3 region has 15 residues. The DNA of the CDR3 is TGCGCCAGCAGCACCCGACAGGGTAGCACAGATACGCAGTATTTT. It translates to CASSTRQGSTDTQYF.

The chain is built from TRBV4-1 and TRBJ1-1; D is unresolved. The V gene lost 7 bases and the J gene lost 0 bases, with 6 bases spanning the gap. The CDR3 runs to 12 residues. Germline CDR1 and CDR2: MGHRA and YSYEKL. The DNA for the CDR3 is TGCGCCAGCATCGGGCTGAACACTGAAGCTTTCTTT. Translating gives CASIGLNTEAFF.

The chain employs TRBV5-6 and TRBJ2-7; D remains unclear. The ends were cut back, 3 bases at V and 2 bases at J, with 6 bases in the middle. Germline lookup yields CDR1 SGHDT and CDR2 YYEEEE. This CDR3 comprises 12 residues. CDR3 sequence (DNA): TGTGCCAGCAGCTCCCAGACCTACGAGCAGTACTTC. Protein: CASSSQTYEQYF.

This clone appeared a few times. The rearrangement links TRBV7-2 to TRBJ1-2; a weak D match, TRBD1 (5 bases). The CDR3 has 15 residues. V gave up 1 base and J gave up 8 bases, with 17 bases separating them. The germline V gene encodes CDR1 SGHTA and CDR2 FQGNSA. CDR3 sequence reads: CASSLGVLQGRGYTF. The DNA of the CDR3 is TGTGCCAGCAGCTTAGGAGTCCTTCAGGGCCGAGGCTACACCTTC.

As DNA, the CDR3 is TGTGCCAGCAGTGGGTCCGGCAGGGCCACTGAAGCTTTCTTT. Amino acids: CASSGSGRATEAFF. The chain employs TRBV25-1 and TRBJ1-1, with a possible D match to TRBD1 (5 bases). CDR1 is MGHDK and CDR2 is SYGVNS in the germline V gene. The CDR3 length is 14 residues. V lost 4 bases and J 4 bases, leaving 13 bases between the germline ends.

The V and J genes are TRBV29-1 and TRBJ1-1; D is unclear. The ends were cut back, 4 bases at V and 4 bases at J, with 4 bases in the middle. Germline loops: CDR1 SQVTM, CDR2 ANQGSEA. CDR3 length: 10 residues. CDR3 bases: TGCAGCGTTGGGTTCACTGAAGCTTTCTTT. Translated: CSVGFTEAFF.

CDR3 sequence (DNA): TGTGCCAGCAGCCCCCAGGGGAGGGTAAGGACTGAAGCTTTCTTT. It specifies CASSPQGRVRTEAFF. The chain uses TRBV7-2 and TRBJ1-1, with TRBD1 as a possible D gene (6 bases). Trimming removed 5 bases at V and 5 bases at J, with 18 bases between. CDR1 SGHTA and CDR2 FQGNSA come from the germline V gene. This CDR3 comprises 15 residues.

The V gene is TRBV18, the J gene TRBJ2-3; D ambiguous. Germline V gene lookup returns CDR1 KGHSH and CDR2 LQKENI. V was clipped by 2 bases and J by 0 bases, with 12 bases between them. The CDR3 runs to 16 residues. CDR3 DNA sequence: TGTGCCAGCTCACCATCTGGCACCCTTAGCACAGATACGCAGTATTTT. This sequence encodes CASSPSGTLSTDTQYF.

This clone was seen only a few times. The chain combines TRBV11-2 with TRBJ2-5; 8 nucleotides align to TRBD2. Per the germline V gene, CDR1 is SGHAT and CDR2 is FQNNGV. Germline trimming cut 1 base from V and 5 bases from J; bases unmatched to any gene: 3. The CDR3 sequence is 14 residues long. The CDR3 here is CASSLAGGRETQYF. The DNA of the CDR3 is TGTGCCAGCAGCTTAGCGGGGGGGCGGGAGACCCAGTACTTC.

This chain joins TRBV30 and TRBJ2-1; D may be TRBD2 (5 bases). CDR3 length: 15 residues. V gave up 4 bases and J gave up 0 bases, with 13 bases separating them. Germline-derived CDR1 and CDR2 are GTSNPN and SVGIG (reference sequence). CDR3 amino acids: CAWIGHGGSYNEQFF. The CDR3 DNA sequence: TGTGCCTGGATAGGGCACGGAGGCTCCTACAATGAGCAGTTCTTC. The variable domain in full, completed from reference TRBV30 and TRBJ2-1, reads SQTIHQWPATLVQPVGSPLSLECTVEGTSNPNLYWYRQAAGRGLQLLFYSVGIGQISSEVPQNLSASRPQDRQFILSSKKLLLSDSGFYLCAWIGHGGSYNEQFFGPGTRLTVL.

The chain recombines TRBV30 with TRBJ2-5; 7 nucleotides align to TRBD1. The J segment lost 5 bases and the V segment lost 2 bases, leaving 2 bases of the junction unmatched. Per germline, CDR1 GTSNPN and CDR2 SVGIG (reference sequence). The CDR3 length is 12 residues. The CDR3 is CAWSQGGETQYF. For the CDR3, the DNA is TGTGCCTGGAGTCAAGGGGGCGAGACCCAGTACTTC.

This clone was seen a single time. The chain joins TRBV29-1 to TRBJ1-1; D is uncertain. Germline V gene data show CDR1 as SQVTM and CDR2 as ANQGSEA. The CDR3 runs 12 residues. V lost 6 bases to trimming and J lost 1 base, with 9 bases between them. The CDR3 coding sequence is TGCAGCGTGTCTGAAACGAACACTGAAGCTTTCTTT. Its translation is CSVSETNTEAFF.

This chain joins TRBV5-8 and TRBJ1-1, with D unresolved. There are 14 residues in the CDR3. The V gene lost 1 base and the J gene lost 6 bases, with 13 bases spanning the gap. Germline V gene data show CDR1 as SGHTS and CDR2 as YDEGEE. The CDR3 DNA follows: TGTGCCAGCAGCTTGTCATTTAGGGAGGCTGAAGCTTTCTTT. Protein: CASSLSFREAEAFF. Full variable domain (outside the CDR3, taken from reference TRBV5-8 and TRBJ1-1): EAGVTQSPTHLIKTRGQQATLRCSPISGHTSVYWYQQALGLGLQFLLWYDEGEERNRGNFPPRFSGRQFPNYSSELNVNALELEDSALYLCASSLSFREAEAFFGQGTRLTVV.